This passage covers 17 T cell receptor beta chains from one sample sequenced in a study of T cells after posttransplantation cyclophosphamide. Method: immunoSEQ multiplex PCR; TCRdb's copy keeps in-frame clones and lacks some. The sample consists of about 46,000 clones, about 90% of them appearing once. Sequencing was performed on PBMCs. Every receptor here comes from a woman aged 45-60 years in good health and a related stem cell transplant donor.

This sequence joins TRBV6-6 and TRBJ2-2, with TRBD1 as a possible D gene (5 bases). CDR1 and CDR2 (germline): MNHNY, SVGAGI (reference sequence). V lost 2 bases, J lost 3 bases, and 13 bases lay in between. This CDR3 contains 16 residues. DNA of the CDR3: TGTGCCAGCAGTTACAGTCAGGGTTTGGACACCGGGGAGCTGTTTTTT. As protein: CASSYSQGLDTGELFF.

This clone was recorded only once. The chain carries TRBV6-5 and TRBJ1-2, with 10 bases fitting TRBD1. The CDR3 runs 14 residues. From germline, CDR1 is MNHEY and CDR2 SVGAGI. V trimming: 7 bases; J trimming: 6 bases; junction bases outside the gene matches: 8. The CDR3 spells CASTETGTGDGYTF. CDR3 DNA sequence: TGTGCCAGCACAGAGACCGGGACAGGGGATGGCTACACCTTC.

V gene TRBV4-1 combines with J gene TRBJ2-1, with 12 nucleotides matching TRBD2. The CDR3 loop spans 15 amino acids. CDR1 and CDR2 from the germline V gene are MGHRA and YSYEKL. The J segment lost 5 bases and the V segment lost 5 bases, leaving 4 bases of the junction unmatched. CDR3 nucleotide sequence: TGCGCCAGCAGCGGGCGACTAGCGGGGGACAATGAGCAGTTCTTC. It specifies CASSGRLAGDNEQFF.

The chain employs TRBV5-5 and TRBJ1-1, with D tentatively TRBD1 (5 bases). Germline-derived CDR1 and CDR2 are SGHKS and YYEKEE (reference sequence). V was cut by 3 bases and J by 6 bases, with 15 bases left in between. The CDR3 loop spans 14 amino acids. The CDR3 nucleotides are TGTGCCAGCAGCTCGGACATTACGATCCCTGAAGCTTTCTTT. It is translated as CASSSDITIPEAFF.

This clone was seen only a few times. V and J are TRBV18 and TRBJ1-2, with D possibly matching TRBD1 (6 bases). This CDR3 spans 16 amino acids. V lost 3 bases, J lost 6 bases, and 20 bases lay in between. Germline V gene sequence: CDR1 KGHSH, CDR2 LQKENI. The DNA for the CDR3 is TGTGCCAGCTCACCCTCTTTGGCGGGGGCTGGAGATGGCTACACCTTC. It codes for CASSPSLAGAGDGYTF.

By share, this clone counts as medium-sized (0.01 to 0.1%). The V gene is TRBV6-1, the J gene TRBJ2-7, with no clear D. This CDR3 region has 14 residues. Germline V CDR1 and CDR2: MNHNS, SASEGT. Trimming took off 2 bases at V and 1 base at J, with 9 bases between the two ends. CDR3: CASSEYAESYEQYF. The CDR3 bases are TGTGCCAGCAGTGAATATGCGGAATCCTACGAGCAGTACTTC.

The table lists this clone with a few counts. The chain combines TRBV28 with TRBJ1-3; D is possibly TRBD1 (6 bases). The V gene's germline CDR1 is MDHEN and CDR2 SYDVKM. The CDR3 loop spans 13 amino acids. V shed 6 bases and J shed 5 bases, with 11 bases lying between them. The CDR3 protein is CASSDRLRNTIYF. In DNA, the CDR3 is TGTGCCAGCAGCGACAGGCTGCGAAACACCATATATTTT.

This sequence joins TRBV18 and TRBJ2-1; 7 nucleotides agree with TRBD1. Germline values: CDR1 KGHSH, CDR2 LQKENI. With V trimmed by 6 bases and J by 9 bases, 11 bases remained unmatched. This CDR3 spans 14 amino acids. This CDR3 reads CASSPITGQVEQFF. CDR3 in DNA: TGTGCCAGCTCTCCCATAACCGGACAGGTTGAGCAGTTCTTC.

The rearrangement uses TRBV30 and TRBJ1-2; D unclear. V was shortened by 1 base and J by 4 bases, with 7 bases between the two germline ends. The CDR3 is made up of 12 amino acids. Germline-derived CDR1 and CDR2 are GTSNPN and SVGIG (reference sequence). The CDR3 DNA follows: TGTGCCTGGAGTGGCCAGTTCTATGGCTACACCTTC. Encoded protein: CAWSGQFYGYTF.

The rearrangement uses TRBV19 and TRBJ1-1, with 7 bases lining up with TRBD1. V dropped 5 bases and J dropped 12; count of bases not matched to a gene: 9. CDR3 length: 12 amino acids. The germline gives CDR1 LNHDA, CDR2 SQIVND (reference sequence). CDR3 residues: CASSSGQNLPFF. DNA for the CDR3: TGTGCCAGTAGTTCGGGACAGAATCTACCTTTCTTT.

The rearrangement joins TRBV7-9 to TRBJ2-7, with D perhaps matching TRBD1 (6 bases). Germline assignment: CDR1 SEHNR and CDR2 FQNEAQ (reference sequence). The CDR3 runs to 13 residues. Trimming pared 8 bases from V and 0 bases from J, leaving 11 bases between. CDR3 nucleotide sequence: TGTGCCAGCTCGGACAGCTACTCCTACGAGCAGTACTTC. This translates into CASSDSYSYEQYF.

The chain combines TRBV23-1 with TRBJ1-5, with no clear D. TRBV23-1 carries the ORF label, with uncertain function. The ends were cut back, 4 bases at V and 3 bases at J, with 13 bases in the middle. This CDR3 is built from 15 residues. The DNA for the CDR3 is TGCGCCAGCAGTCTCCCGTGGAGAAACAATCAGCCCCAGCATTTT. Translated: CASSLPWRNNQPQHF.

The chain couples TRBV6-6 to TRBJ2-5; 8 bases are shared with TRBD1. The CDR3 sequence is 14 residues long. J was trimmed by 5 bases and V by 0 bases; bases with no gene match: 2. CDR1 and CDR2 from the germline V gene are MNHNY and SVGAGI (reference sequence). CDR3 amino acids: CASSYSRQGETQYF. The CDR3 DNA reads as TGTGCCAGCAGTTACTCGCGACAGGGGGAGACCCAGTACTTC.

CDR3 sequence reads: CASSIGQGGIGAFF. CDR3 DNA sequence: TGTGCCAGCAGTATCGGACAGGGTGGGATTGGTGCTTTCTTT. V usage is TRBV27 and J usage is TRBJ1-1; TRBD1 aligns across 8 bases. Germline V gene data show CDR1 as MNHEY and CDR2 as SMNVEV (reference sequence). The CDR3 length is 14 residues. The V segment lost 5 bases and the J segment 11 bases; nucleotides outside the gene matches: 13.

The chain couples TRBV5-1 to TRBJ1-1, with D perhaps matching TRBD1 (6 bases). V gave up 4 bases and J gave up 7 bases, with 17 bases separating them. CDR1 and CDR2 (germline): SGHRS, YFSETQ. CDR3 size: 14 residues. The CDR3 spells CASSLGGLNGEAFF. CDR3 nucleotide sequence: TGCGCCAGCAGCCTGGGGGGGCTAAACGGTGAAGCTTTCTTT.

The chain recombines TRBV2 with TRBJ1-2, with unresolved D. V was trimmed by 5 bases and J by 4 bases, leaving 20 bases between them. The CDR3 runs 16 residues. CDR1 and CDR2 (germline): SNHLY, FYNNEI. CDR3 sequence (DNA): TGTGCCAGCAGTCCCCTGGGTGGCCAGGCCACCTATGGCTACACCTTC. Translating it yields CASSPLGGQATYGYTF.

The genes are TRBV11-2 and TRBJ2-7, with D maybe TRBD1 (5 bases). Trimming left V 5 bases short and J 7 bases short, with 24 bases between. The germline gives CDR1 SGHAT, CDR2 FQNNGV. The CDR3 extends over 16 amino acids. DNA for the CDR3: TGTGCCAGCAGCCCCCACAATGACAGAGTCCCTAGGGAGCAGTACTTC. Its translation is CASSPHNDRVPREQYF.